This entry features one T cell receptor (beta chain) sequence. Profiling relied on immunoSEQ multiplex PCR, and the TCRdb table lists in-frame clones only, not all of them. Of 75,000 to 100,000 clones in the sample, 92% are singletons; the top ten hold approximately 2.2%. These data come from a study of T cell changes during pregnancy in multiple sclerosis. The CDR3 is made up of 17 amino acids. V dropped 5 bases and J dropped 5; count of bases not matched to a gene: 15. CDR1 LNHDA and CDR2 SQIVND come from the germline V gene (reference sequence). Sequencing used peripheral blood, obtained after pregnancy. This clonotype was obtained from a female donor in good health, enrolled as a control in a pregnancy study. J is TRBJ2-1 and V is TRBV19; 7 bases fit TRBD1. The DNA of the CDR3 is TGTGCCAGTAGTGTATCCTTAGGGGGCTCTCGGGACAATGAGCAGTTCTTC. It specifies CASSVSLGGSRDNEQFF.